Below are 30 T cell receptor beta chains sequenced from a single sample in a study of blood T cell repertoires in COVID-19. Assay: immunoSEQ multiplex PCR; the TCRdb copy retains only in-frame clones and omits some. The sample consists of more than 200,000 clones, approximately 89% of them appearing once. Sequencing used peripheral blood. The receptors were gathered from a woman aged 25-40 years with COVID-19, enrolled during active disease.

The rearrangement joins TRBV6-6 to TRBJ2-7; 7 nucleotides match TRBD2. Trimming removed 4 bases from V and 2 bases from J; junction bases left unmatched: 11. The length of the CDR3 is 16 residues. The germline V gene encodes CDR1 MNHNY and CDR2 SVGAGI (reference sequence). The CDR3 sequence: CASSWGAGRKAYEQYF. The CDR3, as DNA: TGTGCCAGCAGTTGGGGAGCGGGGAGGAAGGCCTACGAGCAGTACTTC.

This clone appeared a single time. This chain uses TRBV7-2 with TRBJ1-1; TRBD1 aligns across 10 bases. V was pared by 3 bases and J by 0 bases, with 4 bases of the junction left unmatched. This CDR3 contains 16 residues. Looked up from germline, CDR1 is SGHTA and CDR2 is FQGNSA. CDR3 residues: CASSFAGQGLNTEAFF. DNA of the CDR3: TGTGCCAGCAGCTTCGCGGGACAGGGGTTGAACACTGAAGCTTTCTTT.

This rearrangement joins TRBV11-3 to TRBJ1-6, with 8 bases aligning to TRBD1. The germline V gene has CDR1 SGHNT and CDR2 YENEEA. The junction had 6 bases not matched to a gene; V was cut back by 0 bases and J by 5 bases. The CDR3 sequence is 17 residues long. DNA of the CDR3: TGTGCCAGCAGCTTAGAGGACAGGGCGAGGGATAATTCACCCCTCCACTTT. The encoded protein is CASSLEDRARDNSPLHF.

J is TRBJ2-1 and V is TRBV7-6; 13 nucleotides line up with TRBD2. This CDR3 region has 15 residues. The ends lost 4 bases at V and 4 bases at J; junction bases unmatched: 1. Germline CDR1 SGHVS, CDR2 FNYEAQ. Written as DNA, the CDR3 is TGTGCCAGCAGCTCGACTAGCGGGGGGTACAATGAGCAGTTCTTC. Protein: CASSSTSGGYNEQFF. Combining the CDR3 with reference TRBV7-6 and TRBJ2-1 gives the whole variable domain GAGVSQSPRYKVTKRGQDVALRCDPISGHVSLYWYRQALGQGPEFLTYFNYEAQQDKSGLPNDRFSAERPEGSISTLTIQRTEQRDSAMYRCASSSTSGGYNEQFFGPGTRLTVL.

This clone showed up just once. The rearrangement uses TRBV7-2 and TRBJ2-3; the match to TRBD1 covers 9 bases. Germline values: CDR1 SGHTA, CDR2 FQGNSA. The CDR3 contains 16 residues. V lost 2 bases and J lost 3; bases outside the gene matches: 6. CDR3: CASSLNGQGLTDTQYF. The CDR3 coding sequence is TGTGCCAGCAGCTTAAACGGACAGGGGTTAACAGATACGCAGTATTTT.

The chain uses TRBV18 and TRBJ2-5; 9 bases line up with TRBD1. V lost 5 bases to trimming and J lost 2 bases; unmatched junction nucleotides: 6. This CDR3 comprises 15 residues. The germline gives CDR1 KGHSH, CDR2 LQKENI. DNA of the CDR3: TGTGCCAGCTCATTCCAGGGACAGGGACAAGAGACCCAGTACTTC. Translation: CASSFQGQGQETQYF.

The CDR3 spells CASSSSEASDWGGYEQYF. As DNA, the CDR3 is TGTGCCAGCAGCTCGTCCGAGGCCAGCGATTGGGGGGGCTACGAGCAGTACTTC. The genes are TRBV7-6 and TRBJ2-7; 7 nucleotides line up with TRBD2. This CDR3 is built from 18 residues. Germline lookup yields CDR1 SGHVS and CDR2 FNYEAQ. V lost 4 bases to trimming and J lost 3 bases; unmatched junction nucleotides: 18.

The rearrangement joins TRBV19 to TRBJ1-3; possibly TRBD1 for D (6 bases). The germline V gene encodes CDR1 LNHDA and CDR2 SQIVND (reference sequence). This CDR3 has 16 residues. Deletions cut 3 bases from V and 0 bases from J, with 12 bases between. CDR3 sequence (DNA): TGTGCCAGTAGTATGAGACAGGCGAGCTCTGGAAACACCATATATTTT. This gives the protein CASSMRQASSGNTIYF.

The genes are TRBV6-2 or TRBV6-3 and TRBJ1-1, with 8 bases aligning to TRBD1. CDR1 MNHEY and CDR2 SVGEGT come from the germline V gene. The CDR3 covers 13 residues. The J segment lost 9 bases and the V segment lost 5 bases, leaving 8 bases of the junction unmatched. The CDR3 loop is CASSKWTGTKAFF. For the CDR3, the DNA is TGTGCCAGCAGTAAGTGGACAGGGACTAAAGCTTTCTTT.

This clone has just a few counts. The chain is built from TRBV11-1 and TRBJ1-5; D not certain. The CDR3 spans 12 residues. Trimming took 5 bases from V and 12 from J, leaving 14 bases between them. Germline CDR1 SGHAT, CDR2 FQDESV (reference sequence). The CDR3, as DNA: TGTGCCAGCAGCAACCCTGGGGAGGTCCAGCATTTT. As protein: CASSNPGEVQHF.

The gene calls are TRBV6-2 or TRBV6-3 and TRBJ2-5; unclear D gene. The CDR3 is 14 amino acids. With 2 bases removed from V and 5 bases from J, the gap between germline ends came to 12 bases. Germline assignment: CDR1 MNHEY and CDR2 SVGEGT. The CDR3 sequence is CASSYGNLVETQYF. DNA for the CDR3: TGTGCCAGCAGTTACGGTAACTTGGTGGAGACCCAGTACTTC.

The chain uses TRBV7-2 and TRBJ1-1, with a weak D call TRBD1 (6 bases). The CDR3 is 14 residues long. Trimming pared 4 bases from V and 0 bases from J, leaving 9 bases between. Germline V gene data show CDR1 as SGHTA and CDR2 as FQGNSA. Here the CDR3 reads CASSSTGMNTEAFF. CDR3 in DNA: TGTGCCAGCAGCTCAACAGGGATGAACACTGAAGCTTTCTTT.

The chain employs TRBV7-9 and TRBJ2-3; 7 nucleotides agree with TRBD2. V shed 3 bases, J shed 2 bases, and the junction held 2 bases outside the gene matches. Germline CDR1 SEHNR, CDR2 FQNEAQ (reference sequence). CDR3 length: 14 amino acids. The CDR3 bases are TGTGCCAGCAGCTTGCGGGGGACCACAGATACGCAGTATTTT. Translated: CASSLRGTTDTQYF.

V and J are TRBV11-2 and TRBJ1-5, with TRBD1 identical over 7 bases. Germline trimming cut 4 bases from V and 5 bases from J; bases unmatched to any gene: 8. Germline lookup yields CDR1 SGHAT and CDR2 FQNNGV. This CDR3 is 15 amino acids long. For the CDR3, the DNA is TGTGCCAGCAGCTCCACCGGGACAGCGGATCAGCCCCAGCATTTT. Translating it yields CASSSTGTADQPQHF.

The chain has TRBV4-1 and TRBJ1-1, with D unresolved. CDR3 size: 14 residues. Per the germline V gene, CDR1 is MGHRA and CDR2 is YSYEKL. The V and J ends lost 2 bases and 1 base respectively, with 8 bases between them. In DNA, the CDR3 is TGCGCCAGCAGCCAAAACCGACAGAACACTGAAGCTTTCTTT. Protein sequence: CASSQNRQNTEAFF.

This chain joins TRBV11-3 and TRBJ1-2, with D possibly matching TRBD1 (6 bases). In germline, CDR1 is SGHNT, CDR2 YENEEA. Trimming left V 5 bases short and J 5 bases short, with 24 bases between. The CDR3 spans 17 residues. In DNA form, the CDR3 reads TGTGCCAGCAGCAGTCGGTCCCGGGGTGCTAGGGGGTATGGCTACACCTTC. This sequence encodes CASSSRSRGARGYGYTF.

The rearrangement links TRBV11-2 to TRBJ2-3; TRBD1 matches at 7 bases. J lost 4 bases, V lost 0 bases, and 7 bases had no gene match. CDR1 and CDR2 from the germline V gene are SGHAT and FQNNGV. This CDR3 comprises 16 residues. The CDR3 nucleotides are TGTGCCAGCAGCTTAGAACTTGACAGGGTCGCAGATACGCAGTATTTT. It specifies CASSLELDRVADTQYF.

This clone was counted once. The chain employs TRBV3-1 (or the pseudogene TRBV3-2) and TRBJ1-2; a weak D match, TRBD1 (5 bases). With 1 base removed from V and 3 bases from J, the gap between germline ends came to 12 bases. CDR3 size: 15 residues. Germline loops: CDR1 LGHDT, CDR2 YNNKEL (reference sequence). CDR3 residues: CASSQGGVQHYGYTF. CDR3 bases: TGTGCCAGCAGCCAAGGGGGGGTACAGCACTATGGCTACACCTTC.

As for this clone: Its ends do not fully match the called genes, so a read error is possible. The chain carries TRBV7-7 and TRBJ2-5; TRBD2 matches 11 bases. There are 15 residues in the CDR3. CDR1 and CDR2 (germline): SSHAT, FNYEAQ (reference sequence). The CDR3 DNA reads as TGTGCTAGCAGCTCATTAGCGGGGGGGCGAGAGACCCAGTACTTC. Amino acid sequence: CASSSLAGGRETQYF.

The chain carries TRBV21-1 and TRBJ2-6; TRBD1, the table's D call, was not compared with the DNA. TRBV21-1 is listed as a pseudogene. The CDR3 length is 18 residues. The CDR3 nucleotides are TGTGCCAGCAGCAAGGTGAGCAGATTAGGGGCGGGGGCCAACGTCCTGACTTTC. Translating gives CASSKVSRLGAGANVLTF.

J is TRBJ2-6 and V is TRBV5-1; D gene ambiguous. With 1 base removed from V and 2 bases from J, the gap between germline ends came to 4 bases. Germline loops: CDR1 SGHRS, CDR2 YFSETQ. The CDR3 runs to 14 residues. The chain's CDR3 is CASSLTAGANVLTF. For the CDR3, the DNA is TGCGCCAGCAGCTTGACAGCTGGGGCCAACGTCCTGACTTTC. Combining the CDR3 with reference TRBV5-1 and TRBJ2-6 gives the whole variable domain KAGVTQTPRYLIKTRGQQVTLSCSPISGHRSVSWYQQTPGQGLQFLFEYFSETQRNKGNFPGRFSGRQFSNSRSEMNVSTLELGDSALYLCASSLTAGANVLTFGAGSRLTVL.

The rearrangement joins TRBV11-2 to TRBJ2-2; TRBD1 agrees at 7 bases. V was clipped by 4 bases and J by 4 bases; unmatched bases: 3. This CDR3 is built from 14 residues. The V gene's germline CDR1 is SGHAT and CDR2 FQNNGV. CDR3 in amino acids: CASSSTGATGELFF. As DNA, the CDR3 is TGTGCCAGCAGCTCCACAGGGGCCACCGGGGAGCTGTTTTTT.

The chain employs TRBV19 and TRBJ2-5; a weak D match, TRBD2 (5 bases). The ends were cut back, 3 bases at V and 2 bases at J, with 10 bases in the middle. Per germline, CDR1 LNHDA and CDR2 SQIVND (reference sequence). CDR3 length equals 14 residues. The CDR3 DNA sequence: TGTGCCAGTAGTATCGGACGGGATCAAGAGACCCAGTACTTC. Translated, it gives CASSIGRDQETQYF.

CDR3 amino acids: CATSRGGAGGYNEQFF. CDR3 in DNA: TGTGCCACCAGCAGAGGGGGAGCGGGAGGCTACAATGAGCAGTTCTTC. The chain carries TRBV15 and TRBJ2-1; 9 nucleotides align to TRBD2. The CDR3 contains 16 residues. In germline, CDR1 is LNHNV, CDR2 YYDKDF (reference sequence). Trimming removed 1 base from V and 3 bases from J; junction bases left unmatched: 4.

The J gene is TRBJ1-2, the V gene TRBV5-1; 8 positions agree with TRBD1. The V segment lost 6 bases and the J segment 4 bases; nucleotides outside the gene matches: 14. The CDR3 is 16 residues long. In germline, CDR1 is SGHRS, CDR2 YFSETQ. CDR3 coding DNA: TGCGCCAGCAACTTTGGGGCAGGGGGCCCAAGCTATGGCTACACCTTC. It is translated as CASNFGAGGPSYGYTF.

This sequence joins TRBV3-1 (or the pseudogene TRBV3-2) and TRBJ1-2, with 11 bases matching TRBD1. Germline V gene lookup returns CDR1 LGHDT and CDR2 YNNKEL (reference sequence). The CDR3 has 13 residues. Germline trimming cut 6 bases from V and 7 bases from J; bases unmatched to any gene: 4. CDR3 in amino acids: CASRRTGGFGYTF. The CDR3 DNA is TGTGCCAGCAGACGGACAGGGGGCTTTGGCTACACCTTC.

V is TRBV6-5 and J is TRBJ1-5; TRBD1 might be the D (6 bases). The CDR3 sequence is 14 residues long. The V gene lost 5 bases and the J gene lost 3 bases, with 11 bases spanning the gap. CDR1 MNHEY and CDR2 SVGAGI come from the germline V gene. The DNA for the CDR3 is TGTGCCAGCAGTCTCCAGGGGTACAATCAGCCCCAGCATTTT. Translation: CASSLQGYNQPQHF.

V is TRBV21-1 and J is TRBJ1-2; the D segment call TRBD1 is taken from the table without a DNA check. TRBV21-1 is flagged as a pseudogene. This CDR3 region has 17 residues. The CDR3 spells CASSKERTGGEVDGYTF. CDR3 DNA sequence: TGTGCCAGCAGCAAAGAAAGGACAGGGGGCGAAGTTGATGGCTACACCTTC.

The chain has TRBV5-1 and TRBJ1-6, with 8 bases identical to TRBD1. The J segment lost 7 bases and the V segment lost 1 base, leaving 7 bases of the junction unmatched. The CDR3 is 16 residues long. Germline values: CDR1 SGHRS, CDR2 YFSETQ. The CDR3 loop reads CASSLTGQGMNSPLHF. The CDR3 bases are TGCGCCAGCAGCTTGACCGGACAGGGTATGAATTCACCCCTCCACTTT.

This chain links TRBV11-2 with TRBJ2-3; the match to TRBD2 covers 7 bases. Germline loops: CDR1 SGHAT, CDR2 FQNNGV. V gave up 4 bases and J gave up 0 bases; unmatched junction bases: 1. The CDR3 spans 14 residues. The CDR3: CASSSLASTDTQYF. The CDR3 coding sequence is TGTGCCAGCAGCTCACTAGCGAGCACAGATACGCAGTATTTT. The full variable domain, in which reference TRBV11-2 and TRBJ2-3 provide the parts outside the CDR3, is EAGVAQSPRYKIIEKRQSVAFWCNPISGHATLYWYQQILGQGPKLLIQFQNNGVVDDSQLPKDRFSAERLKGVDSTLKIQPAKLEDSAVYLCASSSLASTDTQYFGPGTRLTVL.